This TCR beta chain was recorded in a study of T cell responses to AZD1222 COVID-19 vaccine (dated by TCRdb to 2020 to 2022). With respect to the entire study: Because spike-specific TCR depth and breadth did not differ between the two schedules, AZD1222 recipients who got a second dose at roughly 4 weeks were pooled with those who got a second dose at roughly 12 weeks. TCR sequencing was performed for over 230 trial participants, of whom around 200 were given two doses of AZD1222 and some 26 were given two doses of MenACWY control vaccine. Trial participants were enrolled by age into subgroups of 18-55, 56-69 and 70-plus years, and around 150, 28 and 57 TCR-sequenced participants, respectively, were included in these subgroups. General conclusions and limits of the study: Nearly half of unique spike-specific TCRs reportedly recognized epitopes outside regions mutated in the B.1.351 and B.1.1.7 variants. Participants were mostly white British, with more females than males. The authors suggested clonal diversity may have been underestimated. Because no samples from the day 14 peak response were available, repertoires could be characterized only after the peak T cell response. CD4 TCRs associated with the vaccine covered the entire spike protein, and the dominant responses were in regions 160-218 and 743-854. After two AZD1222 doses, both the breadth and the depth of spike-specific TCRs were significantly higher than at day 0 and than in MenACWY recipients. Conclusions about previously exposed vaccinees were limited because only 5 or 6 AZD1222 recipients were SARS-CoV-2 seropositive at baseline. In the small 56-69-year group, the increase in depth fell short of significance, most likely because of low power.

As for this clone: Its antigen specificity is not known. No much larger clone is present one base from it, and per-base qualities are unavailable.

The CDR3 regions of human TCRbeta chains were analyzed by immunosequencing. Turning to the authors' computational methods: TCRs in the repertoires were matched against a reference library of SARS-CoV-2-specific TCRs that had been generated with the MIRA antigen-specificity platform. Breadth was defined as the fraction of unique TCRs that were SARS-CoV-2-associated. Depth was defined as the fraction of total T cells that were SARS-CoV-2-associated. Using the MIRA data, every spike-specific TCR was mapped to the spike region that the TCR reacted to and assigned to either a CD4 or a CD8 class. Log10-transformed breadth and depth values were compared by one-way ANOVA with Sidak's multiple comparisons tests. The table was pulled from immuneACCESS by TCRdb, which kept in-frame rearrangements only. Such tables lose some clones; where checked, under half of the loss comes from unresolved V genes, and the rest has no known cause. From that table come the V and J calls and clone size; the DNA was used to work out D and trimming. This sample gives 82,000 or so clones in total; 90% to 95% of them show up just once. 5.2% of the sample is in the top ten clones.

The time point label, read with the paper, signifies: baseline before first vaccination. Vaccinee samples were obtained from the UK trials COV001 and COV002, which included a single-blind randomized controlled phase 2/3 trial of AZD1222 (ChAdOx1 nCoV-19) in healthy adults. For TCRbeta chain sequencing, PBMC samples from trial participants were taken at day 0 and at day 28 after the second dose. V loses 6 bases of germline sequence and J loses 3 bases, and the interval between the two ends is 11 bases. The CDR3, cysteine through phenylalanine, is 13 amino acids long. The DNA shown is the 39-base CDR3, in frame from base 1. The germline V gene (reference sequence) provides CDR1 MNHEY and CDR2 SMNVEV.

The sequences come from peripheral blood, collected on day 0 of AZD1222 vaccination. The receptor chain draws on TRBV27 and TRBJ1-2, with a weak D call of TRBD1 (5 bases match). This clonotype was obtained from an adult in good health. The nucleotide sequence reads TGTGCCAGCAGCAGGGCGGTTCACTATGGCTACACCTTC. Translated, it gives CASSRAVHYGYTF.